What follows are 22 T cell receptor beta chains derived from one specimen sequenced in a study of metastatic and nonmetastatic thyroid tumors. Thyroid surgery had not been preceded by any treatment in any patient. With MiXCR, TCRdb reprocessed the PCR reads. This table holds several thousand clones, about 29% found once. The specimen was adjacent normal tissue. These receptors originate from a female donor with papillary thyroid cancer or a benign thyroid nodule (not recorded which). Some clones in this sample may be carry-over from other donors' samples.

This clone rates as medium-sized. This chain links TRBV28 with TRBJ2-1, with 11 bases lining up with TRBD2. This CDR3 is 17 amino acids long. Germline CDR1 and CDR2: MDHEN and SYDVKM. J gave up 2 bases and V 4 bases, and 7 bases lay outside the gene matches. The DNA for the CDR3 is TGTGCCAGCAGTTCCAGCTGGGGACTAGCGGCCTACAATGAGCAGTTCTTC. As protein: CASSSSWGLAAYNEQFF.

CDR3 protein: CACAHEATQYF. In DNA form, the CDR3 reads TGTGCCTGCGCTCATGAGGCGACGCAGTATTTT. The V call is TRBV2, the J call TRBJ2-3; D is unclear. CDR1 is SNHLY and CDR2 is FYNNEI in the germline V gene. The CDR3 runs to 11 residues. V lost 11 bases and J 9 bases, leaving 15 bases between the germline ends.

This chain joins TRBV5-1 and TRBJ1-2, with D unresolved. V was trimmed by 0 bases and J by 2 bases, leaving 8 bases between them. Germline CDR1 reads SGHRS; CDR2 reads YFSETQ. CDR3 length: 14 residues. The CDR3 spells CASSLDPGNYGYTF. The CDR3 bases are TGCGCCAGCAGCTTGGATCCGGGGAACTATGGCTACACCTTC.

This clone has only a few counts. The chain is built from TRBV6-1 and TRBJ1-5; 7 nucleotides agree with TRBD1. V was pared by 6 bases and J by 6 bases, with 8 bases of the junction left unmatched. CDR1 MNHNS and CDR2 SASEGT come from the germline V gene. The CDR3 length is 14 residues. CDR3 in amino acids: CASSRQGGGQPQHF. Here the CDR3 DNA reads TGTGCCAGCAGCCGACAGGGAGGAGGTCAGCCCCAGCATTTT.

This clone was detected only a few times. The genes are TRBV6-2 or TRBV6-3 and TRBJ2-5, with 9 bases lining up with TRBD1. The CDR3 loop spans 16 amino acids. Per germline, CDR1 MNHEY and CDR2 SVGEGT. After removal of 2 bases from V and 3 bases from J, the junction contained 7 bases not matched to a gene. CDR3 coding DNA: TGTGCCAGCAGTTACCTTAGGACAGGGGCTAAAGAGACCCAGTACTTC. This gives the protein CASSYLRTGAKETQYF.

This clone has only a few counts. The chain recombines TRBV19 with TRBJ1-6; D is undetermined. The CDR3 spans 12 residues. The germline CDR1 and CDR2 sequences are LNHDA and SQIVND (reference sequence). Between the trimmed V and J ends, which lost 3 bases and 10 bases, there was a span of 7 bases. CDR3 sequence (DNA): TGTGCCAGTAGTATTTCTCGATCACCCCTCCACTTT. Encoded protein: CASSISRSPLHF. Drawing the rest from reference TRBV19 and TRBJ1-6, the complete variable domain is DGGITQSPKYLFRKEGQNVTLSCEQNLNHDAMYWYRQDPGQGLRLIYYSQIVNDFQKGDIAEGYSVSREKKESFPLTVTSAQKNPTAFYLCASSISRSPLHFGNGTRLTVT.

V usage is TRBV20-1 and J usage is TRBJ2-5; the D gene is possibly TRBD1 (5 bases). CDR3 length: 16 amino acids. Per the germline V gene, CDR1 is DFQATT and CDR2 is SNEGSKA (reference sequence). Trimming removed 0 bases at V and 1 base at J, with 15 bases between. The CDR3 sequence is CSARDLQDTLQETQYF. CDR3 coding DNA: TGCAGTGCTAGAGACTTACAGGACACGCTCCAAGAGACCCAGTACTTC.

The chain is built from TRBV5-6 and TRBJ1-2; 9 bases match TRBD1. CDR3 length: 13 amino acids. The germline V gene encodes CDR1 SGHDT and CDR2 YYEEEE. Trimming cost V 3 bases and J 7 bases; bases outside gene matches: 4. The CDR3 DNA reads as TGTGCCAGCAGCTCCTGGGACAGGGCTGGCTACACCTTC. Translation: CASSSWDRAGYTF.

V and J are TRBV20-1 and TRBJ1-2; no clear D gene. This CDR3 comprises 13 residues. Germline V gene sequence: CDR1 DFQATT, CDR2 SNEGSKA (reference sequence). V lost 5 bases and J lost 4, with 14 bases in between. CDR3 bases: TGCAGTGCTTTGGGAGACGGACGCTATGGCTACACCTTC. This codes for CSALGDGRYGYTF.

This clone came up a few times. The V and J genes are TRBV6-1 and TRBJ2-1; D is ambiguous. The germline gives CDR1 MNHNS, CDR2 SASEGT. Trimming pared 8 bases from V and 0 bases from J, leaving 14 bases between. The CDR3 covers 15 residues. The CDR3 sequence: CASVTWRSSYNEQFF. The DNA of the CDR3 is TGTGCCAGCGTGACCTGGCGGAGCTCCTACAATGAGCAGTTCTTC.

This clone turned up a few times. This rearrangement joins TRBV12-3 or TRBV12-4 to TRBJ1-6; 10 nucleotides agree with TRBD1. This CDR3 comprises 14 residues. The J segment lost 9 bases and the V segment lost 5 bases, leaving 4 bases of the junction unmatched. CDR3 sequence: CASSPTGGGSPLHF. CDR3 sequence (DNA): TGTGCCAGCAGTCCGACAGGGGGCGGTTCACCCCTCCACTTT.

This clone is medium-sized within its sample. This chain's CDR3 is CASSRRLEQFF. The CDR3 nucleotides read TGTGCCAGCAGCCGTCGCCTTGAGCAGTTCTTC. This sequence joins TRBV7-2 and TRBJ2-1; D uncertain. The CDR3 is 11 amino acids. The V end was cut by 5 bases, the J end by 9 bases, with 8 bases between. CDR1 and CDR2 from the germline V gene are SGHTA and FQGNSA.

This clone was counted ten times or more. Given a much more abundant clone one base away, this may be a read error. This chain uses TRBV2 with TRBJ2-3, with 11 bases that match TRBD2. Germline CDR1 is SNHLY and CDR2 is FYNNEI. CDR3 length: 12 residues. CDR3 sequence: CASRVAGGVQCF. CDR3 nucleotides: TGTGCCAGCAGGGTAGCGGGGGGGGTGCAGTGTTTT.

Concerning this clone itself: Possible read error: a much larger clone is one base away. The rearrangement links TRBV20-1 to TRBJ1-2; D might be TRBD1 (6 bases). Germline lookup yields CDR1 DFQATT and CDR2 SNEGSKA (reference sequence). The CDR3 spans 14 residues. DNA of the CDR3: TGCAGTTCTAGAATGGGACAAAGGGCGGATGGCTACACCTTC. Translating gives CSSRMGQRADGYTF.

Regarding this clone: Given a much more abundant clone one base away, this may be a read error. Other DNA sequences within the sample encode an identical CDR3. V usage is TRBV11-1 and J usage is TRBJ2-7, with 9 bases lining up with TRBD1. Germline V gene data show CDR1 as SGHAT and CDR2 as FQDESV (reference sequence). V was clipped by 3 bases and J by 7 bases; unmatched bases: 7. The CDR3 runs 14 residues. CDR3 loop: CASSFGTGLQEQYF. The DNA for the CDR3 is TGTGCCAGCAGCTTCGGGACAGGGCTACAAGAGCAGTACTTC.

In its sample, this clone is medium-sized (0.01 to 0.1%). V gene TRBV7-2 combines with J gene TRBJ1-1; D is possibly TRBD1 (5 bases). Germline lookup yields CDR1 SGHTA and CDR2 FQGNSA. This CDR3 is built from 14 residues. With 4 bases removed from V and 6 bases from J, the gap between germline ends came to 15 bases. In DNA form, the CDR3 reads TGTGCCAGCAGCTCGAACGGTGTGGGGCCTGAAGCTTTCTTT. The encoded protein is CASSSNGVGPEAFF. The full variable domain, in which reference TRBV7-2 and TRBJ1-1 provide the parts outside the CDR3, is GAGVSQSPSNKVTEKGKDVELRCDPISGHTALYWYRQSLGQGLEFLIYFQGNSAPDKSGLPSDRFSAERTGGSVSTLTIQRTQQEDSAVYLCASSSNGVGPEAFFGQGTRLTVV.

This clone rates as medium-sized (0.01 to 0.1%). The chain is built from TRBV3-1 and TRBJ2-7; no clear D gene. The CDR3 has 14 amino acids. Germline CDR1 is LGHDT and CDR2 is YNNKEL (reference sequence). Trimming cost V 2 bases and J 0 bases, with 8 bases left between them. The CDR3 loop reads CASSQSTVSYEQYF. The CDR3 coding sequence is TGTGCCAGCAGCCAAAGTACGGTCTCCTACGAGCAGTACTTC.

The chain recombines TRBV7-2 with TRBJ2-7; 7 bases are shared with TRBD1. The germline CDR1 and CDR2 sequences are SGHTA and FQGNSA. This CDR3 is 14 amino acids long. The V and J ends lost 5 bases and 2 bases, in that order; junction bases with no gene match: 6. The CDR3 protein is CASSPTGSPYEQYF. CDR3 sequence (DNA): TGTGCCAGCAGCCCGACAGGGAGCCCCTACGAGCAGTACTTC.

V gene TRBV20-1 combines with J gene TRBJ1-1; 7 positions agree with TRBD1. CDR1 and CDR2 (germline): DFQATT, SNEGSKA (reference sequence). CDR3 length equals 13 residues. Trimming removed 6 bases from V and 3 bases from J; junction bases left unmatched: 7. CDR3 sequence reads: CSAIPTGYTEAFF. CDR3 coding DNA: TGCAGTGCAATACCGACAGGGTACACTGAAGCTTTCTTT.

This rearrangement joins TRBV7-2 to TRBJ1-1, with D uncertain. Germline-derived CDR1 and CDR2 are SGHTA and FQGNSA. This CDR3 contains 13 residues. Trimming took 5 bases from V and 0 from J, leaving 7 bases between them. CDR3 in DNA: TGTGCCAGCAGCCAGGCCCTGAACACTGAAGCTTTCTTT. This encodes CASSQALNTEAFF. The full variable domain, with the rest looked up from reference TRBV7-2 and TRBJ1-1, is GAGVSQSPSNKVTEKGKDVELRCDPISGHTALYWYRQSLGQGLEFLIYFQGNSAPDKSGLPSDRFSAERTGGSVSTLTIQRTQQEDSAVYLCASSQALNTEAFFGQGTRLTVV.

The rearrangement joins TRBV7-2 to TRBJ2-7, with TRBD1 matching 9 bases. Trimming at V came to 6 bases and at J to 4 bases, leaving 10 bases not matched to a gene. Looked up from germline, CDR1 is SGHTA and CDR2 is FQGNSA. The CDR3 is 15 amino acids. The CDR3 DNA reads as TGTGCCAGCAGTTTAACAGGGGGCAGTGGGTACGAGCAGTACTTC. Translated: CASSLTGGSGYEQYF.

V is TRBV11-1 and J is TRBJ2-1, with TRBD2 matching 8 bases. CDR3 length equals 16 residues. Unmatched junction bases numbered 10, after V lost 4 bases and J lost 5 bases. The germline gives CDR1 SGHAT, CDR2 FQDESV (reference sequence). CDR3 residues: CASSSGQAGVDNEQFF. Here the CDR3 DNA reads TGTGCCAGCAGCTCCGGTCAAGCGGGAGTCGACAATGAGCAGTTCTTC.